This entry concerns a single T cell receptor (beta chain). The data were obtained in a study of control samples from healthy donors and cancer patients. TCRdb's copy holds only in-frame clones and misses some; the assay was immunoSEQ multiplex PCR. The sample yields some 100,000 clones, approximately 86% seen once. Germline V gene lookup returns CDR1 SGHAT and CDR2 FQNNGV. This CDR3 region has 13 residues. V lost 0 bases and J 4 bases, leaving 3 bases between the germline ends. This sequence originates from a woman in her forties or fifties in good health. The chain employs TRBV11-2 and TRBJ2-2; unclear D gene. The sample was blood. The CDR3 DNA reads TGTGCCAGCAGCTTAGATCCCACCGGGGAGCTGTTTTTT. This sequence encodes CASSLDPTGELFF.